A single sample is the source of the 20 T cell receptor beta chains below, sequenced in a study of blood T cell repertoires in COVID-19. Here immunoSEQ multiplex PCR was the method, and the copy in TCRdb shows in-frame clones only, minus some. The data contain a few hundred thousand clones, more than 90% of them singletons. Sample: PBMCs or T cells enriched from blood (not recorded which). These TCRs come from a woman aged 25 to 39 who had recovered from COVID-19.

The chain uses TRBV11-2 and TRBJ2-3, with 12 bases aligning to TRBD2. Germline V gives CDR1 SGHAT, CDR2 FQNNGV. V trimming: 10 bases; J trimming: 8 bases; junction bases outside the gene matches: 10. The CDR3 has 14 residues. The CDR3 loop is CATGRLAGGATQYF. The CDR3 DNA is TGTGCCACCGGTCGGCTAGCGGGAGGGGCTACGCAGTATTTT. Looking up the rest from reference TRBV11-2 and TRBJ2-3 gives the full variable domain: EAGVAQSPRYKIIEKRQSVAFWCNPISGHATLYWYQQILGQGPKLLIQFQNNGVVDDSQLPKDRFSAERLKGVDSTLKIQPAKLEDSAVYLCATGRLAGGATQYFGPGTRLTVL.

The rearrangement links TRBV19 to TRBJ2-5; tentative D call: TRBD1 (5 bases). Trimming left V 1 base short and J 4 bases short, with 10 bases between. The length of the CDR3 is 14 residues. Germline CDR1 reads LNHDA; CDR2 reads SQIVND (reference sequence). CDR3 protein: CASSIAPTVETQYF. CDR3 nucleotide sequence: TGTGCCAGTAGTATAGCCCCGACAGTAGAGACCCAGTACTTC. The whole variable domain, remainder taken from reference TRBV19 and TRBJ2-5, is DGGITQSPKYLFRKEGQNVTLSCEQNLNHDAMYWYRQDPGQGLRLIYYSQIVNDFQKGDIAEGYSVSREKKESFPLTVTSAQKNPTAFYLCASSIAPTVETQYFGPGTRLLVL.

The rearrangement links TRBV3-1 (or the pseudogene TRBV3-2) to TRBJ2-1; 7 positions agree with TRBD2. Trimming removed 1 base from V and 9 bases from J; junction bases left unmatched: 9. From germline, CDR1 is LGHDT and CDR2 YNNKEL (reference sequence). This CDR3 has 15 residues. CDR3 protein: CASSQGVKERGEQFF. In DNA, the CDR3 is TGTGCCAGCAGCCAAGGAGTAAAGGAGCGGGGTGAGCAGTTCTTC.

This chain connects TRBV7-8 to TRBJ1-5, with 8 bases lining up with TRBD1. This CDR3 region has 15 residues. V trimming: 5 bases; J trimming: 0 bases; junction bases outside the gene matches: 3. Germline CDR1 is SGHVS and CDR2 is FQNEAQ. This CDR3 is CASSQDRGSNQPQHF. As DNA, the CDR3 is TGTGCCAGCAGCCAAGACAGGGGTAGCAATCAGCCCCAGCATTTT. Drawing the rest from reference TRBV7-8 and TRBJ1-5, the complete variable domain is GAGVSQSPRYKVAKRGQDVALRCDPISGHVSLFWYQQALGQGPEFLTYFQNEAQLDKSGLPSDRFFAERPEGSVSTLKIQRTQQEDSAVYLCASSQDRGSNQPQHFGDGTRLSIL.

Here the CDR3 reads CASTWTNTETQYF. The CDR3 DNA follows: TGTGCCAGCACCTGGACTAACACAGAGACCCAGTACTTC. V gene TRBV6-5 combines with J gene TRBJ2-5; D may be TRBD2 (6 bases). This CDR3 region has 13 residues. Germline CDR1 MNHEY, CDR2 SVGAGI. V gave up 7 bases and J gave up 4 bases, with 13 bases separating them.

V usage is TRBV7-3 and J usage is TRBJ2-1, with TRBD2 matching over 8 bases. CDR1 SGHTA and CDR2 FQGTGA come from the germline V gene. V gave up 5 bases and J gave up 0 bases; unmatched junction bases: 15. This CDR3 has 19 residues. The CDR3 protein is CASSPFTPSGHSSYNEQFF. As DNA, the CDR3 is TGTGCCAGCAGCCCCTTTACTCCTAGCGGGCACAGCTCCTACAATGAGCAGTTCTTC.

The chain uses TRBV6-2 or TRBV6-3 and TRBJ2-3; 10 bases map to TRBD2. CDR1 is MNHEY and CDR2 is SVGEGT in the germline V gene. With 6 bases clipped from V and 0 bases from J, the junction kept 9 bases outside the gene matches. CDR3 length: 17 residues. CDR3 sequence (DNA): TGTGCCAGCAGCCAACCCACTAGCGGGACAAGCACAGATACGCAGTATTTT. Translation: CASSQPTSGTSTDTQYF.

The V and J genes are TRBV3-1 (or the pseudogene TRBV3-2) and TRBJ2-7; D is perhaps TRBD1 (5 bases). The CDR3 runs 13 residues. Germline loops: CDR1 LGHDT, CDR2 YNNKEL (reference sequence). The V end lost 4 bases, the J end lost 2 bases, and 9 bases lay between the germline ends. CDR3 protein: CASSPDTPYEQYF. CDR3 DNA: TGTGCCAGCAGCCCGGACACTCCCTACGAGCAGTACTTC.

This chain links TRBV2 with TRBJ2-3; 9 bases align to TRBD1. The CDR3 has 16 residues. V lost 4 bases and J lost 3; bases outside the gene matches: 8. The V gene's germline CDR1 is SNHLY and CDR2 FYNNEI. CDR3 DNA: TGTGCCAGCAGTGCCAGACAGGGGGGGTGGACAGATACGCAGTATTTT. Its translation is CASSARQGGWTDTQYF.

The chain uses TRBV5-6 and TRBJ1-2; 7 bases align to TRBD1. V was clipped by 4 bases and J by 4 bases; unmatched bases: 4. CDR1 and CDR2 (germline): SGHDT, YYEEEE. This CDR3 region has 13 residues. CDR3 DNA sequence: TGTGCCAGCAGCCCGGGACAGCCCTATGGCTACACCTTC. This sequence encodes CASSPGQPYGYTF.

This sequence joins TRBV5-6 and TRBJ1-3; 7 bases fit TRBD1. The germline V gene has CDR1 SGHDT and CDR2 YYEEEE. V lost 6 bases to trimming and J lost 4 bases; unmatched junction nucleotides: 7. There are 14 residues in the CDR3. CDR3 in amino acids: CASTRTGSGNTIYF. Written as DNA, the CDR3 is TGTGCCAGCACCAGGACAGGCTCCGGAAACACCATATATTTT.

This clone was seen only once. The V gene is TRBV24-1, the J gene TRBJ2-7; TRBD2 matches at 7 bases. J gave up 4 bases and V 3 bases, and 5 bases lay outside the gene matches. The CDR3 contains 14 residues. Germline values: CDR1 KGHDR, CDR2 SFDVKD. Written as DNA, the CDR3 is TGTGCCACCAGTGATCAGGGCGGGAGTTACGAGCAGTACTTC. Encoded protein: CATSDQGGSYEQYF.

This sequence joins TRBV3-1 (or the pseudogene TRBV3-2) and TRBJ1-5; D ambiguous. The length of the CDR3 is 15 residues. The germline V and J ends were trimmed by 0 bases and 1 base, with 7 bases remaining between them. CDR1 and CDR2 (germline): LGHDT, YNNKEL (reference sequence). Written as DNA, the CDR3 is TGTGCCAGCAGCCAAGAGGGCCGGAGCAATCAGCCCCAGCATTTT. It translates to CASSQEGRSNQPQHF.

The chain is built from TRBV24-1 and TRBJ1-2; 8 positions agree with TRBD1. Trimming removed 4 bases from V and 2 bases from J; junction bases left unmatched: 5. In germline, CDR1 is KGHDR, CDR2 SFDVKD. The CDR3 contains 15 residues. CDR3 residues: CATSDPRTGNYGYTF. CDR3 in DNA: TGTGCCACCAGTGACCCCAGGACAGGGAACTATGGCTACACCTTC.

The J gene is TRBJ2-2, the V gene TRBV10-3, with TRBD2 identical over 7 bases. The V gene's germline CDR1 is ENHRY and CDR2 SYGVKD. There are 16 residues in the CDR3. J was trimmed by 2 bases and V by 9 bases; bases with no gene match: 12. The CDR3 spells CAIAGVVAGNTGELFF. The CDR3, as DNA: TGTGCCATAGCCGGGGTAGTAGCGGGCAACACCGGGGAGCTGTTTTTT.

The V call is TRBV28, the J call TRBJ1-2, with D perhaps matching TRBD1 (6 bases). This CDR3 spans 15 amino acids. Trimming took off 5 bases at V and 3 bases at J, with 16 bases between the two ends. CDR1 and CDR2 (germline): MDHEN, SYDVKM. CDR3 sequence: CASSPGHRWDYGYTF. For the CDR3, the DNA is TGTGCCAGCAGTCCGGGACACAGGTGGGACTATGGCTACACCTTC.

DNA for the CDR3: TGTGCCAGCAGCCCCAAAGGGACAGCCTACGAGCAGTACTTC. Amino acid sequence: CASSPKGTAYEQYF. The gene calls are TRBV7-3 and TRBJ2-7; TRBD1 matches at 7 bases. Per germline, CDR1 SGHTA and CDR2 FQGTGA. V lost 5 bases, J lost 2 bases, and 6 bases stayed unmatched. CDR3 size: 14 residues. The full variable domain, its missing parts supplied by reference TRBV7-3 and TRBJ2-7, is GAGVSQTPSNKVTEKGKYVELRCDPISGHTALYWYRQSLGQGPEFLIYFQGTGAADDSGLPNDRFFAVRPEGSVSTLKIQRTERGDSAVYLCASSPKGTAYEQYFGPGTRLTVT.

With regard to this clone: The sample contains more than one DNA sequence encoding this CDR3. The chain recombines TRBV19 with TRBJ2-7; D may be TRBD1 (6 bases). Germline V CDR1 and CDR2: LNHDA, SQIVND (reference sequence). The CDR3 runs to 13 residues. V lost 3 bases to trimming and J lost 2 bases, with 8 bases between them. CDR3 loop: CASSIAGAYEQYF. CDR3 in DNA: TGTGCCAGTAGTATCGCAGGGGCCTACGAGCAGTACTTC.

The chain couples TRBV24-1 to TRBJ2-7, with TRBD1 identical over 9 bases. The CDR3 length is 15 residues. Germline V gene sequence: CDR1 KGHDR, CDR2 SFDVKD. V lost 3 bases to trimming and J lost 7 bases; unmatched junction nucleotides: 9. The CDR3: CATSDPGQGRGEQYF. CDR3 coding DNA: TGTGCCACCAGTGATCCGGGACAGGGACGGGGTGAGCAGTACTTC.

The rearrangement joins TRBV7-2 to TRBJ2-7, with TRBD1 identical over 7 bases. Trimming at V came to 5 bases and at J to 1 base, leaving 5 bases not matched to a gene. Germline CDR1 is SGHTA and CDR2 is FQGNSA. The CDR3 is made up of 14 amino acids. In DNA, the CDR3 is TGTGCCAGCAGCAGCCGGACAGGTTCCTACGAGCAGTACTTC. As protein: CASSSRTGSYEQYF.